This T cell receptor (beta chain) is from a study of blood T cell repertoires in COVID-19. Across the whole study: Both acute and convalescent COVID-19 samples were obtained from the United States, Italy and Spain. From T cells, B-cell-depleted T cells, or PBMCs came the material, which was cDNA or gDNA.

V was pared by 4 bases and J by 3 bases, with 19 bases between. Germline assignment: CDR1 MNHEY and CDR2 SMNVEV (reference sequence). There are 16 residues in the CDR3. Followed over time, Seattle patients had been enrolled while infection was active. The table came from immunoSEQ multiplex PCR; TCRdb's copy has only in-frame clones and leaves some out. The table has 95,000 to 120,000 clones, 75% to 90% seen once. The chain joins TRBV27 to TRBJ2-7, with no clear D. The receptor comes from a woman between 55 and 75 years old with COVID-19, enrolled during active disease. The source material was peripheral blood. CDR3: CASSSSRRGPYYEQYF. The CDR3 nucleotides are TGTGCCAGCAGTTCCTCCCGGCGCGGCCCCTACTACGAGCAGTACTTC.